Shown below are 7 T cell receptor beta chains from a single sample sequenced in a study of cytomegalovirus exposure and HLA in healthy donors. PCR employed 60 Vbeta and 13 Jbeta primers. The table came from immunoSEQ multiplex PCR; TCRdb's copy has only in-frame clones and leaves some out. The sample records 150,000 to 200,000 clones, around 80% being singletons. The sequenced material came from PBMCs. The receptor source for this set is a male donor in good health and CMV-seropositive.

This chain connects TRBV30 to TRBJ1-1; no definite D call. Trimming removed 8 bases from V and 1 base from J, with 8 bases in between. The CDR3 has 11 residues. The germline V gene encodes CDR1 GTSNPN and CDR2 SVGIG (reference sequence). For the CDR3, the DNA is TGTGCCCGGACTTCGAACACTGAAGCTTTCTTT. This codes for CARTSNTEAFF.

The chain combines TRBV6-5 with TRBJ1-2, with TRBD1 as a possible D gene (5 bases). Germline V CDR1 and CDR2: MNHEY, SVGAGI. The V gene lost 9 bases and the J gene lost 8 bases, with 16 bases spanning the gap. CDR3 length equals 12 residues. The CDR3 loop reads CASWGIRGGYTF. CDR3 bases: TGTGCCAGTTGGGGGATCCGGGGGGGCTACACCTTC.

This clone occurred a few times. The rearrangement joins TRBV11-2 to TRBJ2-3, with 11 bases identical to TRBD2. Germline assignment: CDR1 SGHAT and CDR2 FQNNGV. V lost 1 base and J lost 4; bases outside the gene matches: 10. This CDR3 spans 18 amino acids. CDR3 in DNA: TGTGCCAGCAGCTTAGGGGGCCTTACTAGCGGGAGATCAGATACGCAGTATTTT. Translating it yields CASSLGGLTSGRSDTQYF.

The chain is built from TRBV7-2 and TRBJ2-7, with D perhaps TRBD2 (5 bases). The CDR3 is 12 residues long. CDR1 and CDR2 from the germline V gene are SGHTA and FQGNSA. Trimming left V 1 base short and J 5 bases short, with 6 bases between. DNA of the CDR3: TGTGCCAGCAGCTTAGTCGGGGACGAGCAGTACTTC. It translates to CASSLVGDEQYF.

CDR3 in amino acids: CAWSVAGGNEQFF. The CDR3 coding sequence is TGTGCCTGGAGTGTGGCCGGGGGCAATGAGCAGTTCTTC. The V call is TRBV30, the J call TRBJ2-1; possible D gene TRBD2, 6 bases. Trimming shortened V by 0 bases and J by 6 bases, and 9 bases separated the two germline ends. The CDR3 contains 13 residues. Germline CDR1 and CDR2: GTSNPN and SVGIG (reference sequence).

V is TRBV28 and J is TRBJ1-2; the D gene is possibly TRBD1 (5 bases). Trimming stripped 2 bases from V and 3 bases from J, with 7 bases between. The CDR3 contains 13 residues. Germline V lookup: CDR1 MDHEN, CDR2 SYDVKM. The CDR3 region is CASSLGGYYGYTF. CDR3 bases: TGTGCCAGCAGTTTAGGGGGGTACTATGGCTACACCTTC.

The chain recombines TRBV25-1 with TRBJ2-7; possibly TRBD1 for D (6 bases). The germline V gene has CDR1 MGHDK and CDR2 SYGVNS. The CDR3 has 14 residues. The V end lost 6 bases, the J end lost 2 bases, and 14 bases lay between the germline ends. The chain's CDR3 is CASSLQGMAYEQYF. The CDR3 bases are TGTGCCAGCAGCCTACAGGGAATGGCCTACGAGCAGTACTTC.